The 4 T cell receptor beta chains below come from one sample, sequenced in a study of neoadjuvant anti-PD-1 for oral cavity cancer. TCRdb's table, derived via immunoSEQ multiplex PCR, lists solely in-frame clones and lacks some. Found here are about 14,000 clones, approximately 80% of them singletons; the top ten hold just under 3%. This sample comprised PBMCs, obtained before nivolumab (anti-PD-1) treatment. These receptors came from a person between 40 and 85 years old with oral cavity squamous cell carcinoma.

This clone was counted a few times. V and J are TRBV4-1 and TRBJ1-1; D might be TRBD1 (6 bases). The V gene lost 1 base and the J gene lost 4 bases, with 28 bases spanning the gap. Germline CDR1 reads MGHRA; CDR2 reads YSYEKL. This CDR3 has 20 residues. DNA for the CDR3: TGCGCCAGCAGCCAAGGCCTGGGATATGGGGCTATTCTAGGGGGCACTGAAGCTTTCTTT. Amino acid sequence: CASSQGLGYGAILGGTEAFF.

CDR3 nucleotides: TGTGCCTGGAACTCCGGACAGCTGAACACCGGGGAGCTGTTTTTT. It codes for CAWNSGQLNTGELFF. This chain connects TRBV30 to TRBJ2-2; TRBD1 might be the D (6 bases). The germline gives CDR1 GTSNPN, CDR2 SVGIG (reference sequence). The V end lost 4 bases, the J end lost 1 base, and 13 bases lay between the germline ends. CDR3 length: 15 amino acids.

This clone was detected only once. The CDR3 bases are TGCAGTGGGGACAGGGATTATGGCTACACCTTC. The encoded protein is CSGDRDYGYTF. J is TRBJ1-2 and V is TRBV20-1; 9 nucleotides agree with TRBD1. V lost 7 bases to trimming and J lost 5 bases; unmatched junction nucleotides: 2. Per the germline V gene, CDR1 is DFQATT and CDR2 is SNEGSKA (reference sequence). This CDR3 is 11 amino acids long.

The chain employs TRBV7-7 and TRBJ2-2; 10 positions agree with TRBD1. CDR1 and CDR2 from the germline V gene are SSHAT and FNYEAQ (reference sequence). The CDR3 is made up of 14 amino acids. Trimming took 5 bases from V and 5 from J; bases not matched to a gene: 2. The CDR3 region has the DNA TGTGCCAGCAGCCGACAGGGGGCGACCGGGGAGCTGTTTTTT. Translated: CASSRQGATGELFF. The full variable domain, with the rest looked up from reference TRBV7-7 and TRBJ2-2, is GAGVSQSPRYKVTKRGQDVTLRCDPISSHATLYWYQQALGQGPEFLTYFNYEAQPDKSGLPSDRFSAERPEGSISTLTIQRTEQRDSAMYRCASSRQGATGELFFGEGSRLTVL.